A single sample is the source of the 25 T cell receptor beta chains below, sequenced in a study of T cell changes during pregnancy in multiple sclerosis. Measured with immunoSEQ multiplex PCR; TCRdb has only the in-frame clones, and not every one. This sample has tens of thousands of clones, with about 93% found just once. The sequencing here drew on peripheral blood, taken in the first trimester of pregnancy. Source of these receptors: a female donor with multiple sclerosis, enrolled in a pregnancy study.

DNA for the CDR3: TGTGCCAGTAGTATAGGAGGACTAGTGCACAATGAGCAGTTCTTC. Encoded protein: CASSIGGLVHNEQFF. This chain uses TRBV19 with TRBJ2-1, with 7 bases lining up with TRBD2. Looked up from germline, CDR1 is LNHDA and CDR2 is SQIVND (reference sequence). Trimming at V came to 1 base and at J to 5 bases, leaving 5 bases not matched to a gene. This CDR3 has 15 residues.

The chain is built from TRBV29-1 and TRBJ1-1, with TRBD1 as a possible D gene (6 bases). The CDR3 extends over 17 amino acids. The V gene lost 0 bases and the J gene lost 3 bases, with 20 bases spanning the gap. Germline lookup yields CDR1 SQVTM and CDR2 ANQGSEA. CDR3: CSVEDRRQGLEDTEAFF. The CDR3 coding sequence is TGCAGCGTTGAAGATCGTCGCCAGGGGCTTGAGGACACTGAAGCTTTCTTT.

The chain carries TRBV6-5 and TRBJ2-7; D gene uncertain. V was cut by 0 bases and J by 0 bases, with 6 bases left in between. Germline values: CDR1 MNHEY, CDR2 SVGAGI. The CDR3 runs 14 residues. Written as DNA, the CDR3 is TGTGCCAGCAGTTACTCGAGACTCTCCTACGAGCAGTACTTC. It encodes CASSYSRLSYEQYF.

The CDR3 nucleotides read TGTGCCAGCAGTTTATTAGCAGGGCCGGCTTTCTTT. Its protein is CASSLLAGPAFF. The gene calls are TRBV28 and TRBJ1-1, with D perhaps TRBD1 (5 bases). The length of the CDR3 is 12 residues. Trimming pared 1 base from V and 11 bases from J, leaving 11 bases between. Germline assignment: CDR1 MDHEN and CDR2 SYDVKM.

V gene TRBV27 combines with J gene TRBJ2-1, with D possibly being TRBD1 (6 bases). The CDR3 covers 13 residues. Trimming shortened V by 0 bases and J by 7 bases, and 7 bases separated the two germline ends. The germline V gene encodes CDR1 MNHEY and CDR2 SMNVEV (reference sequence). The CDR3 DNA follows: TGTGCCAGCAGTTTATCGAGGGGGAATGAGCAGTTCTTC. This encodes CASSLSRGNEQFF.

The chain employs TRBV4-2 and TRBJ2-1; 14 nucleotides line up with TRBD2. J gave up 5 bases and V 4 bases, and 7 bases lay outside the gene matches. The CDR3 totals 17 residues. Germline CDR1 reads LGHNA; CDR2 reads YNFKEQ. CDR3 nucleotide sequence: TGTGCCAGCAGCCCCGGGACTAGCGGGAGATTGCACAATGAGCAGTTCTTC. Protein product: CASSPGTSGRLHNEQFF.

The CDR3 bases are TGCGCCAGCAGCCCCTGGGCCCTGAACACTGAAGCTTTCTTT. It encodes CASSPWALNTEAFF. This chain connects TRBV5-1 to TRBJ1-1; D call uncertain. CDR1 and CDR2 (germline): SGHRS, YFSETQ. V lost 4 bases and J lost 0, with 10 bases in between. The CDR3 covers 14 residues.

The chain carries TRBV18 and TRBJ1-2; no reliable D call. Trimming stripped 7 bases from V and 2 bases from J, with 11 bases between. This CDR3 region has 13 residues. CDR1 is KGHSH, CDR2 LQKENI, per germline. The CDR3 spells CASLPTSNYGYTF. DNA for the CDR3: TGTGCCAGCTTACCGACAAGCAACTATGGCTACACCTTC.

The genes are TRBV20-1 and TRBJ1-1; D call uncertain. The germline gives CDR1 DFQATT, CDR2 SNEGSKA (reference sequence). The CDR3 spans 11 residues. Trimming took off 6 bases at V and 2 bases at J, with 7 bases between the two ends. Here the CDR3 reads CSATYNTEAFF. The CDR3 DNA sequence: TGCAGTGCCACTTATAACACTGAAGCTTTCTTT.

V is TRBV29-1 and J is TRBJ2-5; weak D call: TRBD2 (5 bases). Deletions cut 4 bases from V and 5 bases from J, with 14 bases between. Germline loops: CDR1 SQVTM, CDR2 ANQGSEA. This CDR3 comprises 13 residues. The CDR3 spells CSVVERWKETQYF. DNA for the CDR3: TGCAGCGTTGTTGAGCGGTGGAAGGAGACCCAGTACTTC. Filled out from reference TRBV29-1 and TRBJ2-5, the complete variable domain reads SAVISQKPSRDICQRGTSLTIQCQVDSQVTMMFWYRQQPGQSLTLIATANQGSEATYESGFVIDKFPISRPNLTFSTLTVSNMSPEDSSIYLCSVVERWKETQYFGPGTRLLVL.

The rearrangement joins TRBV6-5 to TRBJ1-5; D call uncertain. V dropped 2 bases and J dropped 4 bases, with 6 bases sitting between them. The CDR3 spans 13 residues. The germline CDR1 and CDR2 sequences are MNHEY and SVGAGI. CDR3 sequence reads: CASSYTENQPQHF. CDR3 DNA sequence: TGTGCCAGCAGTTACACTGAAAATCAGCCCCAGCATTTT.

Only a few counts were recorded for this clone. The chain couples TRBV5-1 to TRBJ2-5, with D tentatively TRBD1 (5 bases). Germline V gene lookup returns CDR1 SGHRS and CDR2 YFSETQ. The CDR3 is 13 residues long. Trimming left V 0 bases short and J 3 bases short, with 6 bases between. In nucleotides, the CDR3 is TGCGCCAGCAGCTTGGAGACAGAAGAGACCCAGTACTTC. Its translation is CASSLETEETQYF.

Notes on this clone: Compared with germline, one end of the junction differs, possibly owing to a read error. The chain carries TRBV7-2 and TRBJ1-5, with 8 bases matching TRBD1. Germline values: CDR1 SGHTA, CDR2 FQGNSA. The CDR3 spans 13 residues. CDR3: CASSSQRQGPTDF. The CDR3 DNA sequence: TGTGCCAGCAGCTCACAGCGACAGGGGCCCACGGATTTT.

This chain uses TRBV6-6 with TRBJ2-7; a weak D match, TRBD1 (5 bases). V was cut by 4 bases and J by 3 bases, with 16 bases left in between. Looked up from germline, CDR1 is MNHNY and CDR2 is SVGAGI (reference sequence). The CDR3 is 15 residues long. This CDR3 reads CASSSLGPTNYEQYF. The DNA for the CDR3 is TGTGCCAGCAGTTCCTTGGGGCCCACGAACTACGAGCAGTACTTC.

The V and J genes are TRBV29-1 and TRBJ1-1; weak D call: TRBD1 (5 bases). The V gene's germline CDR1 is SQVTM and CDR2 ANQGSEA. The ends were cut back, 3 bases at V and 4 bases at J, with 9 bases in the middle. The CDR3 loop spans 12 amino acids. CDR3 protein: CSVEDGGTEAFF. CDR3 nucleotide sequence: TGCAGCGTTGAGGACGGGGGCACTGAAGCTTTCTTT. The full variable domain, in which reference TRBV29-1 and TRBJ1-1 provide the parts outside the CDR3, is SAVISQKPSRDICQRGTSLTIQCQVDSQVTMMFWYRQQPGQSLTLIATANQGSEATYESGFVIDKFPISRPNLTFSTLTVSNMSPEDSSIYLCSVEDGGTEAFFGQGTRLTVV.

The chain is built from TRBV7-8 and TRBJ2-5; D gene unclear. CDR1 and CDR2 (germline): SGHVS, FQNEAQ. V was trimmed by 3 bases and J by 1 base, leaving 6 bases between them. CDR3 size: 13 residues. CDR3 nucleotide sequence: TGTGCCAGCAGCTTGGCAATCCAAGAGACCCAGTACTTC. Its translation is CASSLAIQETQYF. The full variable domain, in which reference TRBV7-8 and TRBJ2-5 provide the parts outside the CDR3, is GAGVSQSPRYKVAKRGQDVALRCDPISGHVSLFWYQQALGQGPEFLTYFQNEAQLDKSGLPSDRFFAERPEGSVSTLKIQRTQQEDSAVYLCASSLAIQETQYFGPGTRLLVL.

This clone came up once. The chain links TRBV7-9 to TRBJ1-1; D may be TRBD1 (6 bases). Germline CDR1 SEHNR, CDR2 FQNEAQ (reference sequence). There are 14 residues in the CDR3. Trimming took off 0 bases at V and 5 bases at J, with 10 bases between the two ends. In DNA, the CDR3 is TGTGCCAGCAGCTTAGCCCAGGGGCGGACTGAAGCTTTCTTT. Translating it yields CASSLAQGRTEAFF.

The chain is built from TRBV19 and TRBJ2-3; 10 nucleotides align to TRBD2. This CDR3 is 13 amino acids long. Unmatched junction bases numbered 7, after V lost 6 bases and J lost 10 bases. The V gene's germline CDR1 is LNHDA and CDR2 SQIVND (reference sequence). The CDR3 here is CASSTSGIESQYF. The CDR3 coding sequence is TGTGCCAGTAGCACTAGCGGGATAGAATCGCAGTATTTT.

The chain employs TRBV9 and TRBJ1-1; tentative D call: TRBD1 (6 bases). There are 14 residues in the CDR3. V lost 0 bases and J 6 bases, leaving 12 bases between the germline ends. Germline assignment: CDR1 SGDLS and CDR2 YYNGEE. For the CDR3, the DNA is TGTGCCAGCAGCGTAGAGGGGGGGCCCGCTGAAGCTTTCTTT. As protein: CASSVEGGPAEAFF.

The chain links TRBV7-9 to TRBJ2-3; 7 positions match TRBD2. V shed 5 bases and J 5 bases; nucleotides not matched to a gene: 7. Germline V gene sequence: CDR1 SEHNR, CDR2 FQNEAQ (reference sequence). The CDR3 extends over 14 amino acids. The CDR3 here is CASSLGGSRDTQYF. The CDR3 DNA follows: TGTGCCAGCAGCCTCGGGGGGTCCCGAGATACGCAGTATTTT.

Here the CDR3 reads CAWSVSRHEQFF. DNA of the CDR3: TGTGCCTGGAGTGTCTCCAGGCATGAGCAGTTCTTC. V is TRBV30 and J is TRBJ2-1; no reliable D call. V was shortened by 0 bases and J by 8 bases, with 8 bases between the two germline ends. The CDR3 has 12 residues. CDR1 GTSNPN and CDR2 SVGIG come from the germline V gene (reference sequence).

This clone was detected only once. This chain joins TRBV6-5 and TRBJ1-5, with D possibly being TRBD1 (5 bases). The CDR3 is 15 amino acids. V lost 4 bases, J lost 0 bases, and 10 bases lay in between. CDR1 and CDR2 from the germline V gene are MNHEY and SVGAGI. The CDR3 DNA follows: TGTGCCAGCAGTTCAGGGTTCTATAGCAATCAGCCCCAGCATTTT. Encoded protein: CASSSGFYSNQPQHF.

V gene TRBV19 combines with J gene TRBJ1-2; no reliable D call. CDR1 LNHDA and CDR2 SQIVND come from the germline V gene (reference sequence). The CDR3 length is 13 residues. The V gene lost 3 bases and the J gene lost 4 bases, with 9 bases spanning the gap. The CDR3 DNA reads TGTGCCAGTAGTATCATCAGTGGCTATGGCTACACCTTC. Translation: CASSIISGYGYTF.

This sequence joins TRBV5-1 and TRBJ2-7; possible D gene TRBD1, 6 bases. The CDR3 extends over 17 amino acids. The V gene's germline CDR1 is SGHRS and CDR2 YFSETQ. V was pared by 0 bases and J by 4 bases, with 20 bases between. The CDR3 DNA is TGCGCCAGCAGCTTGGATGGTTGGACAGCAGTGGATTACGAGCAGTACTTC. Translated, it gives CASSLDGWTAVDYEQYF.

The CDR3 reads CASSNDPGHNYGYTF. CDR3 bases: TGTGCCAGCAGTAACGATCCGGGACACAACTATGGCTACACCTTC. The gene calls are TRBV6-5 and TRBJ1-2, with D perhaps matching TRBD1 (6 bases). Trimming shortened V by 5 bases and J by 2 bases, and 15 bases separated the two germline ends. Germline V gives CDR1 MNHEY, CDR2 SVGAGI. The CDR3 sequence is 15 residues long.